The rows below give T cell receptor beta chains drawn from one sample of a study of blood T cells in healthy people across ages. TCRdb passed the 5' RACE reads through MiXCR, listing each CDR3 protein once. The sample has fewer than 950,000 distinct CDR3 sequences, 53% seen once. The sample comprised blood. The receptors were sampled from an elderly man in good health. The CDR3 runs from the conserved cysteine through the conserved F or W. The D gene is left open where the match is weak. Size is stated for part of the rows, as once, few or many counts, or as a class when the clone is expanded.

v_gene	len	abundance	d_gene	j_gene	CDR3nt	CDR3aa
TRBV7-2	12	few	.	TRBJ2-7	TGTGCCAGCAGCCCGGTGGTGGGCACGACGTACTTC	CASSPVVGTTYF
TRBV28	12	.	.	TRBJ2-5	TGTGCCAGCAGTTTCGAACTTTGGGAGCAGTACTTC	CASSFELWEQYF
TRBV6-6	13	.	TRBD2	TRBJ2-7	TGTGCCAGTACTAGCGGGAGTGGGTACGAGCAGTACTTC	CASTSGSGYEQYF
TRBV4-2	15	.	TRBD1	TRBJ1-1	TGTACCAGCAGCCTCCACGGACAGGGAGGCACTGAAGCTTTCTTT	CTSSLHGQGGTEAFF
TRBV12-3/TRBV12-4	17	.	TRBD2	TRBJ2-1	TGTGCCAGCAGCTCCTCTACCCGGGAGCGGGGGGGGCCTGAGCAGTTCTTC	CASSSSTRERGGPEQFF
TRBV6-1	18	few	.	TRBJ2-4	TGTGCCAGCAGTACCGGGAGACAGGGCCCCACAGCCAAAAACATTCAGTACTTC	CASSTGRQGPTAKNIQYF
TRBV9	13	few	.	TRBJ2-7	TGTGCCAGCAGCCACGGCCCCACCTACGAGCAGTACTTC	CASSHGPTYEQYF
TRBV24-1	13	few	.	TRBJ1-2	TGTGCCACCAGTGATTTTCCGATGGAGGGCTACACCTTC	CATSDFPMEGYTF
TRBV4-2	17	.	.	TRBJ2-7	TGTGCCAGCAGCCAAGAGACGGCGCCTATCCCAACCTACGAGCAGTACTTC	CASSQETAPIPTYEQYF
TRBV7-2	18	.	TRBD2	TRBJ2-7	TGTGCCAGCAGCTTGGGTAGCGGGAGGACCAGGGCTTACAATGAGCAGTACTTC	CASSLGSGRTRAYNEQYF
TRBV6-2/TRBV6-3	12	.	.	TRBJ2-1	TGTGCCAGCAGTTACTACAGGGAGGAGCAGTTCTTC	CASSYYREEQFF
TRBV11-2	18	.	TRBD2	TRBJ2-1	TGTGCCAGCACCAAGCCGGGACTAGCGGGAGGGTCCTACAATGAGCAGTTCTTC	CASTKPGLAGGSYNEQFF
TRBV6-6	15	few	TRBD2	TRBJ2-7	TGTGCCAGCAGTATGACTAGCGGGAGATTCTACGAGCAGTACTTC	CASSMTSGRFYEQYF
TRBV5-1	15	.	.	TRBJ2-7	TGCGCCAGCAGCTTGGCAGTTGCCCAGAAGGGCGAGCAGTACTTC	CASSLAVAQKGEQYF
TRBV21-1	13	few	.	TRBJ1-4	TGTGCCAGCAGCAACGGGTGGACTGGAAAACTGTTTTTT	CASSNGWTGKLFF
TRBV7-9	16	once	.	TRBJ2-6	TGTGCCAGCAGCCCCGAAGGAGGGGCTGGGGCCAACGTCCTGACTTTC	CASSPEGGAGANVLTF
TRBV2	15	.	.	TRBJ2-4	TGTGCCAGCAGTGAAGCCCGGTCGGGTAATCGGATTCAGTACTTC	CASSEARSGNRIQYF
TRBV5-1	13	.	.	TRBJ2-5	TGCGCCAGCAGCTACGGGCCAGGAGAGACCCAGTACTTC	CASSYGPGETQYF
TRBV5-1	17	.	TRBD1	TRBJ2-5	TGCGCCAGCAGCCCTCTCCGGGACAGGCTTATCCAAGAGACCCAGTACTTC	CASSPLRDRLIQETQYF
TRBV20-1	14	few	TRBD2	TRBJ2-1	TGCAGTGCACAGCTAGCGGGAGACTACAATGAGCAGTTCTTC	CSAQLAGDYNEQFF
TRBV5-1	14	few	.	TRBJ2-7	TGCGCCAGCAGCTTTGGGGGTCCGGATCAGGAGCAGTACTTC	CASSFGGPDQEQYF
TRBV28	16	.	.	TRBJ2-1	TGTGCCAGCAGTTTATTTAGAAAGGGGCATCGCAATGAGCAGTTCTTC	CASSLFRKGHRNEQFF
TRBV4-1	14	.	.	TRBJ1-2	TGCGCCAGCAGCCAAGATTTACATACCGGTGGCTACACCTTC	CASSQDLHTGGYTF
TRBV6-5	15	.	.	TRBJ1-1	TGTGCCAGCAGTTCCCAGGGGCTCGTGCCCACTGAAGCTTTCTTT	CASSSQGLVPTEAFF
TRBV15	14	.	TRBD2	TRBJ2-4	TGTGCCACCAGCAGAGCCGGGACTAGCGGTGAGCAGTACTTC	CATSRAGTSGEQYF
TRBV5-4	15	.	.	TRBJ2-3	TGTGCCAGCAGCCCTACAGCGTTTTTCACAGATACGCAGTATTTT	CASSPTAFFTDTQYF
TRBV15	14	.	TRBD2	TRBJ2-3	TGTGCCACCAGCTGGGCGGGGGGGACAGATACGCAGTATTTT	CATSWAGGTDTQYF
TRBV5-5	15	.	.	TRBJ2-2	TGTGCCAGCAGCTTGGAACACCTGAACACCGGGGAGCTGTTTTTT	CASSLEHLNTGELFF
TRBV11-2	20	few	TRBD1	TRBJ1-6	TGTGCCAGCAGCCGAACGGGGGGACAGGGGGCACCGTCATGGGGTTCACCCCTCCACTTT	CASSRTGGQGAPSWGSPLHF
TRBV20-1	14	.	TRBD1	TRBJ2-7	TGCAGTGCCCCGACAGGACAGGGGAACTACGAGCAGTACTTC	CSAPTGQGNYEQYF
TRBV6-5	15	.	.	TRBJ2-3	TGTGCCAGCAGGGAGGGGCGTGCTAGCACAGATACGCAGTATTTT	CASREGRASTDTQYF
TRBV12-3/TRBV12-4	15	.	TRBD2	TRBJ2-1	TGTGCCAGCATGCCGGGACTAGCTACCTACAATGAGCAGTTCTTC	CASMPGLATYNEQFF
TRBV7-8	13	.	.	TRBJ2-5	TGTGCCACCAGACTCAAGTACCAAGAGACCCAGTACTTC	CATRLKYQETQYF
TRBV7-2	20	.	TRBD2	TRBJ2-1	TGTGCCAGCAGCCCCCGCCGCCTTAGTCTTCTAGCGGGTCTTTACAATGAGCAGTTCTTC	CASSPRRLSLLAGLYNEQFF